One and the same sample provided the 20 T cell receptor beta chains below, sequenced in a study of blood T cell repertoires in COVID-19. TCRdb's table, derived via immunoSEQ multiplex PCR, lists solely in-frame clones and lacks some. The sample includes 26,000 or so clones, about 90% of them seen just once. The sequenced material came from peripheral blood. The source is a human donor in a cohort sampled during active COVID-19.

The rearrangement uses TRBV6-1 and TRBJ2-7; D not resolved. CDR3 length: 14 amino acids. V lost 2 bases and J 4 bases, leaving 12 bases between the germline ends. CDR1 and CDR2 from the germline V gene are MNHNS and SASEGT. The CDR3 DNA is TGTGCCAGCAGTGAAAGCGTCTACTTATACGAGCAGTACGTC. Translation gives CASSESVYLYEQYV.

The chain joins TRBV2 to TRBJ2-3; possibly TRBD2 for D (5 bases). The V and J ends lost 3 bases and 1 base respectively, with 20 bases between them. The CDR3 extends over 18 amino acids. The germline V gene encodes CDR1 SNHLY and CDR2 FYNNEI. CDR3 protein: CASSDQRGIVWRTDTQYF. The CDR3 nucleotides read TGTGCCAGCAGTGATCAAAGAGGGATAGTGTGGCGCACAGATACGCAGTATTTT.

The J gene is TRBJ1-6, the V gene TRBV4-1; 7 bases map to TRBD1. Germline values: CDR1 MGHRA, CDR2 YSYEKL. CDR3 length: 16 amino acids. With 2 bases clipped from V and 12 bases from J, the junction kept 13 bases outside the gene matches. DNA of the CDR3: TGCGCCAGCAGCCAACTCTCTCCGGGACAGACGAAACCCCTCCACTTT. Amino acid sequence: CASSQLSPGQTKPLHF.

The chain employs TRBV5-4 and TRBJ1-2; D may be TRBD1 (6 bases). The germline V gene encodes CDR1 SGHNT and CDR2 YYREEE (reference sequence). The V and J ends lost 3 bases and 2 bases respectively, with 11 bases between them. There are 14 residues in the CDR3. DNA of the CDR3: TGTGCCAGCAGCTCAGGGGAAAGAAACTATGGCTACACCTTC. It yields the protein CASSSGERNYGYTF. The variable domain in full, with the rest retrieved from reference TRBV5-4 and TRBJ1-2, is ETGVTQSPTHLIKTRGQQVTLRCSSQSGHNTVSWYQQALGQGPQFIFQYYREEENGRGNFPPRFSGLQFPNYSSELNVNALELDDSALYLCASSSGERNYGYTFGSGTRLTVV.

V and J are TRBV2 and TRBJ1-1, with 10 nucleotides matching TRBD1. The V and J ends lost 4 bases and 5 bases, in that order; junction bases with no gene match: 4. CDR1 is SNHLY and CDR2 is FYNNEI in the germline V gene. CDR3 length: 14 residues. The CDR3 bases are TGTGCCAGCAGTGCCGACAGGGGGCGAACTGAAGCTTTCTTT. Protein sequence: CASSADRGRTEAFF. The full variable domain, completed using reference TRBV2 and TRBJ1-1, is EPEVTQTPSHQVTQMGQEVILRCVPISNHLYFYWYRQILGQKVEFLVSFYNNEISEKSEIFDDQFSVERPDGSNFTLKIRSTKLEDSAMYFCASSADRGRTEAFFGQGTRLTVV.

This clone has just a few counts. V usage is TRBV18 and J usage is TRBJ2-7; D may be TRBD2 (6 bases). Germline CDR1 is KGHSH and CDR2 is LQKENI. The CDR3 totals 13 residues. V lost 6 bases and J 6 bases, leaving 15 bases between the germline ends. The CDR3 DNA follows: TGTGCCAGCTCCGCGGGGAGAGGAGGCGAGCAGTACTTC. Amino acid sequence: CASSAGRGGEQYF.

CDR3 nucleotide sequence: TGTGCCAGCAGGGGACTAGTACAAGAGACCCAGTACTTC. It translates to CASRGLVQETQYF. The chain has TRBV12-3 or TRBV12-4 and TRBJ2-5, with 8 bases identical to TRBD2. With 6 bases clipped from V and 2 bases from J, the junction kept 2 bases outside the gene matches. CDR3 length: 13 amino acids.

This clone was found once. The rearrangement joins TRBV5-5 to TRBJ2-7; D is possibly TRBD1 (5 bases). Germline-derived CDR1 and CDR2 are SGHKS and YYEKEE (reference sequence). V was cut by 0 bases and J by 2 bases, with 9 bases left in between. The CDR3 contains 14 residues. The CDR3 nucleotides read TGTGCCAGCAGCTTGGGTAGCAGGGCCTACGAGCAGTACTTC. Translated, it gives CASSLGSRAYEQYF.

Only a few counts were recorded for this clone. The chain carries TRBV7-3 and TRBJ2-7; a weak D match, TRBD1 (5 bases). The ends were cut back, 5 bases at V and 5 bases at J, with 13 bases in the middle. There are 13 residues in the CDR3. Germline V gives CDR1 SGHTA, CDR2 FQGTGA. The CDR3 sequence: CASSIDRSDEQYF. In nucleotides, the CDR3 is TGTGCCAGCAGCATAGACAGATCCGACGAGCAGTACTTC.

This chain uses TRBV10-3 with TRBJ1-2; 8 bases are shared with TRBD1. This CDR3 region has 13 residues. J lost 5 bases, V lost 3 bases, and 2 bases had no gene match. The germline gives CDR1 ENHRY, CDR2 SYGVKD. CDR3 bases: TGTGCCATCAGTGACAGGGGGCCATATGGCTACACCTTC. It specifies CAISDRGPYGYTF.

The rearrangement uses TRBV24-1 and TRBJ2-1; D remains unclear. CDR1 KGHDR and CDR2 SFDVKD come from the germline V gene. The CDR3 has 13 amino acids. V was cut by 3 bases and J by 8 bases, with 10 bases left in between. This CDR3 reads CATSDALRDEQFF. CDR3 in DNA: TGTGCCACCAGTGATGCCCTCCGGGATGAGCAGTTCTTC.

The chain has TRBV9 and TRBJ2-7, with 8 positions matching TRBD2. Germline assignment: CDR1 SGDLS and CDR2 YYNGEE. This CDR3 has 15 residues. With V trimmed by 4 bases and J by 5 bases, 11 bases remained unmatched. This chain's CDR3 is CASSPLAGRGHEQYF. The CDR3 nucleotides are TGTGCCAGCAGCCCCCTAGCGGGCCGCGGCCACGAGCAGTACTTC.

A single count supports this clone. The chain employs TRBV7-6 and TRBJ2-5; tentatively, D is TRBD1 (6 bases). With 0 bases removed from V and 1 base from J, the gap between germline ends came to 9 bases. This CDR3 is built from 15 residues. The germline gives CDR1 SGHVS, CDR2 FNYEAQ. The CDR3 nucleotides are TGTGCCAGCAGCTTAGCGGGGGCCTCCCAAGAGACCCAGTACTTC. Its protein product is CASSLAGASQETQYF.

This chain connects TRBV27 to TRBJ1-6, with TRBD1 identical over 10 bases. The CDR3 runs to 19 residues. The V gene's germline CDR1 is MNHEY and CDR2 SMNVEV (reference sequence). Trimming at V came to 5 bases and at J to 0 bases, leaving 10 bases not matched to a gene. The CDR3 coding sequence is TGTGCCAGCAGTCCCGGACAGGGGGAATTCCTCTCCTATAATTCACCCCTCCACTTT. Translation: CASSPGQGEFLSYNSPLHF.

The chain carries TRBV6-1 and TRBJ2-3; 7 bases map to TRBD2. The length of the CDR3 is 16 residues. The V segment lost 1 base and the J segment 2 bases; nucleotides outside the gene matches: 6. From germline, CDR1 is MNHNS and CDR2 SASEGT. CDR3 in DNA: TGTGCCAGCAGTGAAGGGCGGGGGTTGGACACAGATACGCAGTATTTT. Protein product: CASSEGRGLDTDTQYF.

The chain employs TRBV7-8 and TRBJ1-5; D gene uncertain. Trimming removed 7 bases at V and 3 bases at J, with 19 bases between. Germline lookup yields CDR1 SGHVS and CDR2 FQNEAQ. The CDR3 contains 16 residues. CDR3 residues: CASNPLPVTANQPQHF. CDR3 coding DNA: TGTGCCAGCAACCCACTCCCGGTCACAGCCAATCAGCCCCAGCATTTT. The full variable domain, its missing parts supplied by reference TRBV7-8 and TRBJ1-5, is GAGVSQSPRYKVAKRGQDVALRCDPISGHVSLFWYQQALGQGPEFLTYFQNEAQLDKSGLPSDRFFAERPEGSVSTLKIQRTQQEDSAVYLCASNPLPVTANQPQHFGDGTRLSIL.

The chain joins TRBV27 to TRBJ1-4; 8 nucleotides agree with TRBD1. The length of the CDR3 is 13 residues. The germline gives CDR1 MNHEY, CDR2 SMNVEV (reference sequence). Losses at the gene ends were 6 bases for V and 7 bases for J; bases not matched to a gene: 4. CDR3 residues: CASRDREREKLFF. CDR3 DNA: TGTGCCAGCAGGGACAGGGAGCGTGAAAAACTGTTTTTT.

J is TRBJ1-3 and V is TRBV20-1, with no clear D. The germline V gene encodes CDR1 DFQATT and CDR2 SNEGSKA (reference sequence). The CDR3 runs to 14 residues. Trimming took off 3 bases at V and 3 bases at J, with 12 bases between the two ends. The DNA for the CDR3 is TGCAGTGCTAGTAGAGGGATCAGTGGAAACACCATATATTTT. This translates into CSASRGISGNTIYF.

The gene calls are TRBV6-5 and TRBJ1-2; possibly TRBD1 for D (5 bases). Germline V gives CDR1 MNHEY, CDR2 SVGAGI. With 4 bases removed from V and 4 bases from J, the gap between germline ends came to 10 bases. The CDR3 consists of 13 residues. CDR3 sequence reads: CASSSLDIYGYTF. The DNA of the CDR3 is TGTGCCAGCAGTTCCCTGGACATCTATGGCTACACCTTC.

In its sample, this clone was seen once. CDR3 protein: CASSPGLAENTGELFF. In nucleotides, the CDR3 is TGTGCCAGCAGCCCCGGCTTAGCGGAGAACACCGGGGAGCTGTTTTTT. The genes are TRBV11-1 and TRBJ2-2; tentatively, D is TRBD2 (6 bases). Germline CDR1 SGHAT, CDR2 FQDESV (reference sequence). The CDR3 is 16 residues long. V was clipped by 5 bases and J by 1 base, with 14 bases between them.